The 21 T cell receptor beta chains listed next were all sequenced from one sample in a study of blood T cell repertoires in COVID-19. Clones were sequenced by immunoSEQ multiplex PCR, and TCRdb holds only the in-frame ones, with some missing. The profile shows 250,000 to 400,000 clones, around nine tenths of them singletons. The sample was peripheral blood. The receptors were sampled from a man in his forties or fifties with active or convalescent COVID-19.

The chain recombines TRBV3-1 (or the pseudogene TRBV3-2) with TRBJ2-7; D uncertain. The V and J ends lost 0 bases and 3 bases respectively, with 9 bases between them. Germline CDR1 and CDR2: LGHDT and YNNKEL (reference sequence). This CDR3 comprises 14 residues. The CDR3 region has the DNA TGTGCCAGCAGCCAAGATCTTTCTCTCTACGAGCAGTACTTC. It specifies CASSQDLSLYEQYF.

The rearrangement links TRBV5-6 to TRBJ2-1; 10 nucleotides agree with TRBD1. The germline V gene has CDR1 SGHDT and CDR2 YYEEEE. The CDR3 length is 14 residues. The J segment lost 8 bases and the V segment lost 4 bases, leaving 6 bases of the junction unmatched. The CDR3 bases are TGTGCCAGCAGCCTTTGGGACAGGGGATATGAGCAGTTCTTC. Amino acid sequence: CASSLWDRGYEQFF. The full variable domain, its missing parts supplied by reference TRBV5-6 and TRBJ2-1, is DAGVTQSPTHLIKTRGQQVTLRCSPKSGHDTVSWYQQALGQGPQFIFQYYEEEERQRGNFPDRFSGHQFPNYSSELNVNALLLGDSALYLCASSLWDRGYEQFFGPGTRLTVL.

This clone is a singleton in its sample. CDR3 sequence reads: CASSLAGGQGSSPLHF. Written as DNA, the CDR3 is TGCGCCAGCAGCTTGGCCGGGGGACAGGGGAGTTCACCCCTCCACTTT. The chain carries TRBV5-1 and TRBJ1-6, with 10 bases aligning to TRBD1. This CDR3 is 16 amino acids long. Trimming cost V 0 bases and J 9 bases; bases outside gene matches: 6. Germline values: CDR1 SGHRS, CDR2 YFSETQ.

The J gene is TRBJ2-7, the V gene TRBV29-1; D perhaps matches TRBD2 (5 bases). Germline CDR1 is SQVTM and CDR2 is ANQGSEA. V lost 0 bases and J lost 9, with 15 bases in between. This CDR3 comprises 13 residues. The CDR3 nucleotides are TGCAGCGTTGAAGATAAATCGGGGTGGGGGCAGTACTTC. Translating gives CSVEDKSGWGQYF.

V and J are TRBV5-6 and TRBJ1-5; 11 bases are shared with TRBD1. Germline lookup yields CDR1 SGHDT and CDR2 YYEEEE. The ends lost 4 bases at V and 4 bases at J; junction bases unmatched: 1. The CDR3 sequence is 14 residues long. CDR3 nucleotide sequence: TGTGCCAGCAGCCGGGACAGGGGGAATCAGCCCCAGCATTTT. This codes for CASSRDRGNQPQHF.

This chain joins TRBV27 and TRBJ2-1, with 7 bases identical to TRBD1. Trimming removed 3 bases from V and 0 bases from J; junction bases left unmatched: 5. The CDR3 is made up of 16 amino acids. The germline V gene has CDR1 MNHEY and CDR2 SMNVEV (reference sequence). DNA of the CDR3: TGTGCCAGCAGTTTGACAGGGTATAACTCCTACAATGAGCAGTTCTTC. Encoded protein: CASSLTGYNSYNEQFF.

The chain is built from TRBV18 and TRBJ1-5, with 9 nucleotides matching TRBD1. The ends lost 3 bases at V and 4 bases at J; junction bases unmatched: 10. The germline V gene encodes CDR1 KGHSH and CDR2 LQKENI. This CDR3 region has 17 residues. CDR3 amino acids: CASSPERQGVSNQPQHF. The CDR3 DNA follows: TGTGCCAGCTCACCGGAACGACAGGGGGTTAGTAATCAGCCCCAGCATTTT.

This chain uses TRBV6-5 with TRBJ2-1, with a tentative D call TRBD1 (6 bases). CDR3 size: 14 residues. Trimming removed 5 bases from V and 4 bases from J, with 12 bases in between. Per the germline V gene, CDR1 is MNHEY and CDR2 is SVGAGI. CDR3 amino acids: CASSQQRGYNEQFF. In nucleotides, the CDR3 is TGTGCCAGCAGTCAACAGAGGGGGTACAATGAGCAGTTCTTC.

The chain has TRBV18 and TRBJ2-7; perhaps TRBD2 as D (5 bases). This CDR3 contains 15 residues. Trimming took off 2 bases at V and 3 bases at J, with 14 bases between the two ends. Germline CDR1 KGHSH, CDR2 LQKENI. CDR3 DNA sequence: TGTGCCAGCTCACCAAGCGCATTCGGGAACTACGAGCAGTACTTC. Translating gives CASSPSAFGNYEQYF.

The chain links TRBV15 to TRBJ2-5; 9 bases align to TRBD1. CDR3 length: 15 residues. J lost 4 bases, V lost 0 bases, and 3 bases had no gene match. The germline gives CDR1 LNHNV, CDR2 YYDKDF (reference sequence). The CDR3 loop is CATSRDQTGGETQYF. In nucleotides, the CDR3 is TGTGCCACCAGCAGAGATCAGACAGGGGGAGAGACCCAGTACTTC.

The chain joins TRBV28 to TRBJ2-7; tentatively, D is TRBD2 (7 bases). CDR1 and CDR2 (germline): MDHEN, SYDVKM. The CDR3 loop spans 18 amino acids. With 7 bases removed from V and 5 bases from J, the gap between germline ends came to 30 bases. The CDR3 bases are TGTGCCAGCAACCCTTGGTCTTTAATGCGGGGGCGAGGGAACGAGCAGTACTTC. It translates to CASNPWSLMRGRGNEQYF.

V usage is TRBV9 and J usage is TRBJ2-5; 9 nucleotides agree with TRBD2. V trimming: 0 bases; J trimming: 4 bases; junction bases outside the gene matches: 7. This CDR3 spans 16 amino acids. Germline V lookup: CDR1 SGDLS, CDR2 YYNGEE. This CDR3 is CASSVGGLAGVETQYF. In DNA, the CDR3 is TGTGCCAGCAGCGTAGGGGGGTTAGCGGGAGTAGAGACCCAGTACTTC.

The genes are TRBV10-3 and TRBJ2-7; tentative D call: TRBD1 (6 bases). The germline V gene has CDR1 ENHRY and CDR2 SYGVKD. This CDR3 is built from 13 residues. V was shortened by 10 bases and J by 2 bases, with 15 bases between the two germline ends. This chain's CDR3 is CATSPDSAYEQYF. CDR3 DNA sequence: TGTGCCACCTCCCCGGACAGCGCCTACGAGCAGTACTTC.

V is TRBV15 and J is TRBJ1-1, with TRBD1 identical over 8 bases. There are 13 residues in the CDR3. The V gene end was trimmed by 2 bases and the J gene end by 12 bases; junction bases not matched to a gene: 8. In germline, CDR1 is LNHNV, CDR2 YYDKDF (reference sequence). As DNA, the CDR3 is TGTGCCACCAGCAGACAGGGGGCTTGGGTATCTTTCTTT. Its protein is CATSRQGAWVSFF.

J is TRBJ2-7 and V is TRBV5-4, with 14 positions matching TRBD2. V trimming: 4 bases; J trimming: 4 bases; junction bases outside the gene matches: 4. The CDR3 is made up of 15 amino acids. Germline CDR1 SGHNT, CDR2 YYREEE (reference sequence). CDR3 DNA: TGTGCCAGCAGCGGAGGGACTAGCGGGAGTTACGAGCAGTACTTC. This sequence encodes CASSGGTSGSYEQYF.

The chain has TRBV14 and TRBJ1-6; a possible D gene is TRBD1 (6 bases). CDR1 is SGHDN, CDR2 FVKESK, per germline. The CDR3 is 15 residues long. V lost 2 bases to trimming and J lost 4 bases, with 9 bases between them. CDR3 region: CASSQRTEYNSPLHF. The CDR3 DNA reads TGTGCCAGCAGCCAACGGACAGAGTATAATTCACCCCTCCACTTT.

V usage is TRBV21-1 and J usage is TRBJ1-3; the D call of TRBD1 is as the table states it, not checked on the DNA. TRBV21-1 is marked as a pseudogene. The CDR3 contains 15 residues. As DNA, the CDR3 is TGTGCCAGCAGCAAAAGGGACAGCTCTGGAAACACCATATATTTT. It yields the protein CASSKRDSSGNTIYF.

The sample holds a few counts of this clone. The rearrangement uses TRBV28 and TRBJ1-6, with 9 bases matching TRBD1. The V and J ends lost 1 base and 5 bases, in that order; junction bases with no gene match: 6. The CDR3 sequence is 17 residues long. Germline V CDR1 and CDR2: MDHEN, SYDVKM. DNA of the CDR3: TGTGCCAGCAGTTTATCCGCCGGACAGGGGCATAATTCACCCCTCCACTTT. This gives the protein CASSLSAGQGHNSPLHF.

This clone was recorded only once. This sequence joins TRBV19 and TRBJ2-1, with a possible D match to TRBD1 (5 bases). V was pared by 4 bases and J by 3 bases, with 16 bases between. The CDR3 spans 16 residues. CDR1 LNHDA and CDR2 SQIVND come from the germline V gene (reference sequence). CDR3 amino acids: CASSTRSTAFYNEQFF. In DNA, the CDR3 is TGTGCCAGTAGTACCCGTTCGACAGCCTTCTACAATGAGCAGTTCTTC.

The chain couples TRBV19 to TRBJ1-1; no clear D. Trimming removed 6 bases from V and 1 base from J, with 9 bases in between. Germline V gene sequence: CDR1 LNHDA, CDR2 SQIVND (reference sequence). This CDR3 is built from 13 residues. CDR3 amino acids: CASSRTENTEAFF. As DNA, the CDR3 is TGTGCCAGTAGCCGAACAGAGAACACTGAAGCTTTCTTT.

V is TRBV10-3 and J is TRBJ2-7; 10 bases match TRBD1. This CDR3 spans 13 amino acids. Unmatched junction bases numbered 0, after V lost 4 bases and J lost 3 bases. CDR1 is ENHRY and CDR2 is SYGVKD in the germline V gene. In DNA form, the CDR3 reads TGTGCCATCAGTGGGACAGGGGGCTACGAGCAGTACTTC. Residues: CAISGTGGYEQYF.